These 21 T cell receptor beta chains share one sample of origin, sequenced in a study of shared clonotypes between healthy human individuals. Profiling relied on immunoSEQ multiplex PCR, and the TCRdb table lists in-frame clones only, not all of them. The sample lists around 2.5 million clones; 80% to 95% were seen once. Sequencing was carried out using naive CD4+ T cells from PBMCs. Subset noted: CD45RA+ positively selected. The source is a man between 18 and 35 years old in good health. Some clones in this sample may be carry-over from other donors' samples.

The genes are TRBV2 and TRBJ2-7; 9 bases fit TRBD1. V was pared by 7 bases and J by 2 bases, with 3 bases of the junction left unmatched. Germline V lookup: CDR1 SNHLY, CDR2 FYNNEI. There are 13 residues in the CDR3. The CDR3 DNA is TGTGCCAGCACCCGGGACAGGGCCTACGAGCAGTACTTC. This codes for CASTRDRAYEQYF.

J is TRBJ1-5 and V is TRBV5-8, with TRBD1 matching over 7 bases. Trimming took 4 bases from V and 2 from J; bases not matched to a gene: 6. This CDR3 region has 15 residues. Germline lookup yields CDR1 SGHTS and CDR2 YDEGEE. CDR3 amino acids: CASSPGQNRNQPQHF. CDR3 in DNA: TGTGCCAGCAGCCCGGGACAGAATCGCAATCAGCCCCAGCATTTT.

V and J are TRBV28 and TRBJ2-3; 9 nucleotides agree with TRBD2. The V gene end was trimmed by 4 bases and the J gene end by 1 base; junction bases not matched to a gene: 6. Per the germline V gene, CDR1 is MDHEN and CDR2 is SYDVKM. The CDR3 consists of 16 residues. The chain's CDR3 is CASSSERTSGTDTQYF. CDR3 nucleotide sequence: TGTGCCAGCAGTTCTGAAAGGACTAGCGGCACAGATACGCAGTATTTT.

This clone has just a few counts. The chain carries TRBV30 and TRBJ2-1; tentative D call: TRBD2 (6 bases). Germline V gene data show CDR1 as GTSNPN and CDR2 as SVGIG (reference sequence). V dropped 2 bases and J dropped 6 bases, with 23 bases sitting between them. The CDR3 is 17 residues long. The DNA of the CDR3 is TGTGCCTGGAGTCGACTCGGGGGAGGACCGCCGGGCAATGAGCAGTTCTTC. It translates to CAWSRLGGGPPGNEQFF.

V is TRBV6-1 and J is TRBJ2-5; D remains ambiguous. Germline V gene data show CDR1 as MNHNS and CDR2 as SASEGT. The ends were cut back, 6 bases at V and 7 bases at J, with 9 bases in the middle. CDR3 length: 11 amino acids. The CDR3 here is CASSHPGTQYF. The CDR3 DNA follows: TGTGCCAGCAGCCACCCGGGGACCCAGTACTTC.

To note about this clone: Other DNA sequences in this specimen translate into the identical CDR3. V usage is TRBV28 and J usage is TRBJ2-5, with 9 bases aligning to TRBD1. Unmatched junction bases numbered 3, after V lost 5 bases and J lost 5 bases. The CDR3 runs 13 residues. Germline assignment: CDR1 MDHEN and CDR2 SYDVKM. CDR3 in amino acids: CASSRDRGETQYF. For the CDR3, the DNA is TGTGCCAGCAGTAGAGACAGGGGGGAGACCCAGTACTTC.

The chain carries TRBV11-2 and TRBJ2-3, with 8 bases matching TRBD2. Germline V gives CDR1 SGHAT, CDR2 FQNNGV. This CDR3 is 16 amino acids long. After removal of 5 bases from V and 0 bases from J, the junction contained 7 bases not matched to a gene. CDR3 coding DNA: TGTGCCAGCAGCCCCCCGGGGGGGGCGAGCACAGATACGCAGTATTTT. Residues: CASSPPGGASTDTQYF.

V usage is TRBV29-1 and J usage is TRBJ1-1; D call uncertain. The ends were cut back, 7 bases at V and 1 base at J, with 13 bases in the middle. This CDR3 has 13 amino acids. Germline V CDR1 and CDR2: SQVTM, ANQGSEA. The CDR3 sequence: CSGRVDGNTEAFF. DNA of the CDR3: TGCAGCGGCCGAGTGGACGGGAACACTGAAGCTTTCTTT.

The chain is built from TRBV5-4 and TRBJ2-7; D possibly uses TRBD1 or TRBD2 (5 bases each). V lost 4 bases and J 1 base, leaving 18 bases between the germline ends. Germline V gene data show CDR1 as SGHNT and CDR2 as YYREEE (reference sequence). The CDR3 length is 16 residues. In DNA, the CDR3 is TGTGCCAGCAGCCCCCTCCGGGACGGGTATTCCTACGAGCAGTACTTC. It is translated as CASSPLRDGYSYEQYF. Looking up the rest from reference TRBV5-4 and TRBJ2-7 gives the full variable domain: ETGVTQSPTHLIKTRGQQVTLRCSSQSGHNTVSWYQQALGQGPQFIFQYYREEENGRGNFPPRFSGLQFPNYSSELNVNALELDDSALYLCASSPLRDGYSYEQYFGPGTRLTVT.

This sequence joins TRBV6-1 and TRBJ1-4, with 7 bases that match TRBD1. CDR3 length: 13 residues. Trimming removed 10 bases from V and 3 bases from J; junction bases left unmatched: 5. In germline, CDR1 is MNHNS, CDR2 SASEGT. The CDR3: CATTGTANEKLFF. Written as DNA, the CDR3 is TGTGCCACTACCGGGACAGCTAATGAAAAACTGTTTTTT.

As DNA, the CDR3 is TGCGCCAGCAGGAAGACAGGGCGGGAGACCCAGTACTTC. Its protein product is CASRKTGRETQYF. The chain couples TRBV5-1 to TRBJ2-5, with 7 positions matching TRBD1. Germline assignment: CDR1 SGHRS and CDR2 YFSETQ. J lost 5 bases, V lost 5 bases, and 6 bases had no gene match. The CDR3 sequence is 13 residues long.

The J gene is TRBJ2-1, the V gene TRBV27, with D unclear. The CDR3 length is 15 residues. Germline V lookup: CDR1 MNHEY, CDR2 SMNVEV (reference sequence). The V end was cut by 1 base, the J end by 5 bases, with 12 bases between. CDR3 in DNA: TGTGCCAGCAGTTTATGGCAAGGACGAAACAATGAGCAGTTCTTC. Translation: CASSLWQGRNNEQFF.

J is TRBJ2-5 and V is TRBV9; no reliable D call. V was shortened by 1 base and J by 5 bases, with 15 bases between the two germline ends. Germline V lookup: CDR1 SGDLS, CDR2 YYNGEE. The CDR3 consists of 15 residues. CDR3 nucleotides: TGTGCCAGCAGCGTAAGGTCTCAAGGGCGGGAGACCCAGTACTTC. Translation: CASSVRSQGRETQYF.

The CDR3 region has the DNA TGTGCCAGCAGTCAGGGACAGGGCGCTAGCAATCAGCCCCAGCATTTT. Its translation: CASSQGQGASNQPQHF. The chain combines TRBV6-6 with TRBJ1-5; 9 positions match TRBD1. Germline lookup yields CDR1 MNHNY and CDR2 SVGAGI (reference sequence). Trimming took 5 bases from V and 0 from J; bases not matched to a gene: 5. The CDR3 has 16 residues.

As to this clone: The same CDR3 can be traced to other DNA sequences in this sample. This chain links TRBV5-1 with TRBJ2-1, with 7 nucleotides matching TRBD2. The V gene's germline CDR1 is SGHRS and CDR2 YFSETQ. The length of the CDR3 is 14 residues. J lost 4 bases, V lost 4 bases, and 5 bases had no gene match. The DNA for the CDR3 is TGCGCCAGCAGCCCGGGCGGGGGATACAATGAGCAGTTCTTC. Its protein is CASSPGGGYNEQFF.

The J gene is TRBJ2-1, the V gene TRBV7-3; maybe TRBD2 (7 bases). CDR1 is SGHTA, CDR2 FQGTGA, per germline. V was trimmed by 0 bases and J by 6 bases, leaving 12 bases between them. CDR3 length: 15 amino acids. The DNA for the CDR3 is TGTGCCAGCAGCTTAACGGGGGGGCCCGTCAATGAGCAGTTCTTC. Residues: CASSLTGGPVNEQFF.

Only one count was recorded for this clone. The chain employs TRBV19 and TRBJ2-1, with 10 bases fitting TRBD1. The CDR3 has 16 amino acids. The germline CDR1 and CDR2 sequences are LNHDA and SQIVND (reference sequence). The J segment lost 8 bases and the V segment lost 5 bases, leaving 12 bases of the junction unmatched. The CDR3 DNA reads TGTGCCAGTAGTGTGTTAGGACAGGGGGAATTCCATGAGCAGTTCTTC. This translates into CASSVLGQGEFHEQFF.

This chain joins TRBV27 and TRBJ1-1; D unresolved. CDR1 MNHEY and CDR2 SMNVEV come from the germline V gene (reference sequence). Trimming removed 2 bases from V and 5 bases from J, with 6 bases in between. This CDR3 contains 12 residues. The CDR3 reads CASSLAGTEAFF. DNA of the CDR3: TGTGCCAGCAGTTTAGCCGGGACTGAAGCTTTCTTT.

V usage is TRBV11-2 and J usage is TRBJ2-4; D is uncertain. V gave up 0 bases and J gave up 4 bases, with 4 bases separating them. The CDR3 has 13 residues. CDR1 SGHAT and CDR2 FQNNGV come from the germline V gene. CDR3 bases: TGTGCCAGCAGCTTAGACAGAAAAAACATTCAGTACTTC. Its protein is CASSLDRKNIQYF.

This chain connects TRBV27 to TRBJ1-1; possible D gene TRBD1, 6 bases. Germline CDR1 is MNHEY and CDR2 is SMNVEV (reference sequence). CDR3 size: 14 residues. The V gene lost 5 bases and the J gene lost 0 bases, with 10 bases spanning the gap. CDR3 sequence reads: CASSRTVLNTEAFF. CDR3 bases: TGTGCCAGCAGTCGGACAGTTTTGAACACTGAAGCTTTCTTT.

The CDR3 DNA is TGTGCCAGCAGCAACTCTCAGACAGTCCCGGGGACTGAAGCTTTCTTT. This gives the protein CASSNSQTVPGTEAFF. The V call is TRBV5-5, the J call TRBJ1-1, with D possibly being TRBD1 (5 bases). Germline CDR1 and CDR2: SGHKS and YYEKEE (reference sequence). This CDR3 region has 16 residues. Trimming took 4 bases from V and 5 from J, leaving 21 bases between them.